Presented here are 29 T cell receptor beta chains from one specimen sequenced in a study of graft-versus-host responses after intestinal transplantation (dated by TCRdb to the early 2020s). Library construction relied on the immunoSEQ multiplex PCR assay. TCRdb mirrors the immuneACCESS table, restricted to in-frame sequences. Some clones are absent from its copies; in checked studies, under half trace to an unresolved V gene, and the reason for the others is unknown. The sample table lists about 29,000 clones, roughly nine tenths of them with a count of one. Of the sample, around a tenth falls within the top ten clones. Sequenced material: PBMCs, taken around 460 days after intestinal transplantation. The receptors originated from a human patient who received an intestinal transplant, so some T cells may come from the graft donor.

This chain uses TRBV7-8 with TRBJ2-3; 9 bases line up with TRBD1. The CDR3 loop spans 15 amino acids. Germline V gene sequence: CDR1 SGHVS, CDR2 FQNEAQ. V was clipped by 4 bases and J by 3 bases; unmatched bases: 5. CDR3 sequence reads: CASSYAGTGTDTQYF. CDR3 sequence (DNA): TGTGCCAGCAGCTACGCCGGGACAGGGACAGATACGCAGTATTTT.

V usage is TRBV5-4 and J usage is TRBJ1-2, with 12 bases aligning to TRBD1. The CDR3 loop spans 15 amino acids. The germline V gene has CDR1 SGHNT and CDR2 YYREEE (reference sequence). Trimming cost V 3 bases and J 8 bases; bases outside gene matches: 8. CDR3 DNA: TGTGCCAGCAGCTCTATGGGACAGGGGGCCAGAGGCTACACCTTC. Translation gives CASSSMGQGARGYTF.

CDR3 sequence (DNA): TGTGCCAGCAGCGTAGAATGGCAACACACCGGGGAGCTGTTTTTT. This sequence encodes CASSVEWQHTGELFF. V and J are TRBV9 and TRBJ2-2; D unclear. V was shortened by 0 bases and J by 3 bases, with 9 bases between the two germline ends. CDR3 length equals 15 residues. Germline V gene lookup returns CDR1 SGDLS and CDR2 YYNGEE.

The rearrangement uses TRBV19 and TRBJ2-3; D perhaps matches TRBD2 (6 bases). CDR3 length: 16 amino acids. Germline V lookup: CDR1 LNHDA, CDR2 SQIVND (reference sequence). With 1 base removed from V and 2 bases from J, the gap between germline ends came to 13 bases. CDR3 region: CASSIVGGSPTDTQYF. CDR3 bases: TGTGCCAGTAGTATAGTAGGAGGGAGCCCCACAGATACGCAGTATTTT.

The V and J genes are TRBV7-9 and TRBJ1-1, with D possibly matching TRBD1 (5 bases). The CDR3 consists of 13 residues. The germline CDR1 and CDR2 sequences are SEHNR and FQNEAQ (reference sequence). Trimming removed 5 bases from V and 4 bases from J, with 11 bases in between. CDR3 sequence: CASSRGVGTEAFF. CDR3 DNA sequence: TGTGCCAGCAGCCGGGGGGTGGGCACTGAAGCTTTCTTT.

This sequence joins TRBV30 and TRBJ1-5; 7 nucleotides agree with TRBD1. Germline trimming cut 2 bases from V and 1 base from J; bases unmatched to any gene: 5. The CDR3 runs 15 residues. The germline gives CDR1 GTSNPN, CDR2 SVGIG (reference sequence). CDR3 nucleotide sequence: TGTGCCTGGAGTCAGGGGGGCGCGAGCAATCAGCCCCAGCATTTT. This codes for CAWSQGGASNQPQHF.

The chain recombines TRBV5-1 with TRBJ1-6, with 9 bases aligning to TRBD1. Trimming at V came to 5 bases and at J to 3 bases, leaving 6 bases not matched to a gene. Germline V lookup: CDR1 SGHRS, CDR2 YFSETQ. The CDR3 contains 16 residues. CDR3 in DNA: TGCGCCAGCAGAACTACAGGGGGCTTCTATAATTCACCCCTCCACTTT. Its protein product is CASRTTGGFYNSPLHF. Filled out from reference TRBV5-1 and TRBJ1-6, the complete variable domain reads KAGVTQTPRYLIKTRGQQVTLSCSPISGHRSVSWYQQTPGQGLQFLFEYFSETQRNKGNFPGRFSGRQFSNSRSEMNVSTLELGDSALYLCASRTTGGFYNSPLHFGNGTRLTVT.

The rearrangement joins TRBV6-1 to TRBJ2-1; the D is unclear. Germline V gene data show CDR1 as MNHNS and CDR2 as SASEGT. With 8 bases removed from V and 4 bases from J, the gap between germline ends came to 15 bases. CDR3 length equals 14 residues. The CDR3 protein is CASGQWSAYNEQFF. CDR3 nucleotide sequence: TGTGCCAGCGGTCAGTGGTCAGCTTACAATGAGCAGTTCTTC.

The rearrangement links TRBV23-1 to TRBJ2-1; TRBD1 might be the D (6 bases). TRBV23-1 is known as an ORF, though its function is uncertain. Trimming took 1 base from V and 0 from J, leaving 16 bases between them. The CDR3 is 18 residues long. The CDR3 nucleotides read TGCGCCAGCAGTCAATGGCCCTCTACAGGGAGCTCCTACAATGAGCAGTTCTTC. Amino acids: CASSQWPSTGSSYNEQFF.

The chain has TRBV4-3 and TRBJ1-1; D unresolved. The CDR3 covers 13 residues. V was cut by 1 base and J by 5 bases, with 8 bases left in between. Germline V lookup: CDR1 LGHNA, CDR2 YSLEER. CDR3 loop: CASSQVRQTEAFF. Written as DNA, the CDR3 is TGCGCCAGCAGCCAAGTTAGGCAAACTGAAGCTTTCTTT.

This chain uses TRBV7-8 with TRBJ2-6; no firm D call. In germline, CDR1 is SGHVS, CDR2 FQNEAQ. This CDR3 is 19 amino acids long. Trimming took off 5 bases at V and 5 bases at J, with 25 bases between the two ends. The CDR3 DNA follows: TGTGCCAGCAGCCTAAGGCAGTTTACCCACAAAAATCGGGCCAACGTCCTGACTTTC. This translates into CASSLRQFTHKNRANVLTF.

The V gene is TRBV10-3, the J gene TRBJ1-1; unclear D gene. Germline V gives CDR1 ENHRY, CDR2 SYGVKD. The CDR3 is 11 amino acids. The germline V and J ends were trimmed by 6 bases and 0 bases, with 2 bases remaining between them. The CDR3 here is CAIRLNTEAFF. The DNA of the CDR3 is TGTGCCATCAGGCTGAACACTGAAGCTTTCTTT.

The chain has TRBV6-1 and TRBJ1-5; TRBD1 is a possible D gene (6 bases). The CDR3 totals 17 residues. The V gene lost 4 bases and the J gene lost 0 bases, with 16 bases spanning the gap. Germline values: CDR1 MNHNS, CDR2 SASEGT. In DNA form, the CDR3 reads TGTGCCAGCAGTGGGGAAGGGGGGGGCCTTAGCAATCAGCCCCAGCATTTT. It translates to CASSGEGGGLSNQPQHF.

This rearrangement joins TRBV19 to TRBJ1-4; D unresolved. The germline CDR1 and CDR2 sequences are LNHDA and SQIVND (reference sequence). The CDR3 is made up of 15 amino acids. The V end was cut by 1 base, the J end by 10 bases, with 16 bases between. In DNA, the CDR3 is TGTGCCAGTAGTATAGGGAACCTATTATCTGGAAAACTGTTTTTT. Its protein is CASSIGNLLSGKLFF.

The gene calls are TRBV28 and TRBJ1-1, with D unresolved. The V gene's germline CDR1 is MDHEN and CDR2 SYDVKM. V was clipped by 0 bases and J by 1 base, with 0 bases between them. The length of the CDR3 is 12 residues. The CDR3 here is CASSLWNTEAFF. In DNA form, the CDR3 reads TGTGCCAGCAGTTTATGGAACACTGAAGCTTTCTTT.

The rearrangement uses TRBV28 and TRBJ1-1; D is uncertain. Germline V gene sequence: CDR1 MDHEN, CDR2 SYDVKM. The CDR3 covers 14 residues. V dropped 3 bases and J dropped 3 bases, with 11 bases sitting between them. The chain's CDR3 is CASSLARAYTEAFF. For the CDR3, the DNA is TGTGCCAGCAGTTTGGCGAGGGCCTACACTGAAGCTTTCTTT.

This clone was found once. The V gene is TRBV4-2, the J gene TRBJ2-7; D may be TRBD1 (6 bases). The CDR3 contains 14 residues. V lost 2 bases, J lost 3 bases, and 11 bases lay in between. Germline V gives CDR1 LGHNA, CDR2 YNFKEQ. The CDR3 sequence is CASSQPQGSYEQYF. The CDR3 nucleotides are TGTGCCAGCAGCCAACCCCAGGGGAGCTACGAGCAGTACTTC.

This clone was seen once. The rearrangement uses TRBV12-5 and TRBJ2-7; D unclear. Trimming stripped 9 bases from V and 4 bases from J, with 7 bases between. CDR1 is LGHNT, CDR2 FRNRAP, per germline. This CDR3 is built from 10 residues. Written as DNA, the CDR3 is TGTGCTAGCCGGTGGTACGAGCAGTACTTC. Residues: CASRWYEQYF.

V and J are TRBV6-6 and TRBJ2-5, with TRBD1 matching over 8 bases. V gave up 5 bases and J gave up 5 bases; unmatched junction bases: 10. The CDR3 extends over 15 amino acids. Germline CDR1 and CDR2: MNHNY and SVGAGI (reference sequence). CDR3 sequence: CASSAGGAGWETQYF. The DNA for the CDR3 is TGTGCCAGCAGTGCAGGGGGCGCAGGGTGGGAGACCCAGTACTTC.

In DNA, the CDR3 is TGCGCCAGCAGCTTACCGTATCGAGGGGGCACCGGGGAGCTGTTTTTT. This codes for CASSLPYRGGTGELFF. The rearrangement uses TRBV5-1 and TRBJ2-2; D might be TRBD1 (6 bases). V gave up 2 bases and J gave up 4 bases, with 15 bases separating them. This CDR3 is built from 16 residues. CDR1 is SGHRS and CDR2 is YFSETQ in the germline V gene.

This clone was seen once. The CDR3 sequence: CASSLPGQPQHF. The CDR3 region has the DNA TGTGCCAGCAGTCTCCCCGGGCAGCCCCAGCATTTT. The rearrangement links TRBV6-6 to TRBJ1-5; D is ambiguous. V shed 5 bases and J shed 7 bases, with 9 bases lying between them. The CDR3 contains 12 residues. Germline V gene lookup returns CDR1 MNHNY and CDR2 SVGAGI (reference sequence).

This CDR3 is CASSLGTSGYNEQFF. The DNA of the CDR3 is TGTGCCAGCAGCTTAGGGACTAGCGGGTACAATGAGCAGTTCTTC. This chain links TRBV11-3 with TRBJ2-1, with TRBD2 matching 11 bases. This CDR3 is built from 15 residues. After removal of 1 base from V and 4 bases from J, the junction contained 0 bases not matched to a gene. The germline CDR1 and CDR2 sequences are SGHNT and YENEEA.

A single count supports this clone. V is TRBV6-9 and J is TRBJ1-1; perhaps TRBD1 as D (6 bases). The CDR3 has 13 residues. With 5 bases removed from V and 6 bases from J, the gap between germline ends came to 13 bases. Germline CDR1 is MNHGY and CDR2 is SVAAGI. CDR3 amino acids: CASSEGGFAEAFF. The CDR3 region has the DNA TGTGCCAGCAGTGAAGGGGGGTTCGCTGAAGCTTTCTTT.

The sample holds one count of this clone. V usage is TRBV6-5 and J usage is TRBJ2-5; D may be TRBD1 (6 bases). The J call may be in error: the DNA end matches TRBJ2-7 better. CDR3 length: 16 residues. Germline V gene data show CDR1 as MNHEY and CDR2 as SVGAGI. The CDR3: CASSSRAGVSSYEQYF. CDR3 in DNA: TGTGCCAGCAGTTCGCGGGCAGGGGTTAGCTCCTACGAGCAGTACTTC.

The J gene is TRBJ2-7, the V gene TRBV14; D is uncertain. The CDR3 runs 14 residues. V lost 0 bases, J lost 6 bases, and 12 bases lay in between. Per germline, CDR1 SGHDN and CDR2 FVKESK. CDR3 sequence (DNA): TGTGCCAGCAGCCAAGATCGAGCATATAGCGAGCAGTACTTC. Protein: CASSQDRAYSEQYF. Drawing the rest from reference TRBV14 and TRBJ2-7, the complete variable domain is EAGVTQFPSHSVIEKGQTVTLRCDPISGHDNLYWYRRVMGKEIKFLLHFVKESKQDESGMPNNRFLAERTGGTYSTLKVQPAELEDSGVYFCASSQDRAYSEQYFGPGTRLTVT.

The chain links TRBV6-5 to TRBJ2-7; TRBD2 aligns across 11 bases. Germline CDR1 and CDR2: MNHEY and SVGAGI. Trimming cost V 5 bases and J 4 bases; bases outside gene matches: 4. CDR3 length: 14 amino acids. The CDR3 region has the DNA TGTGCCAGCAGTGTAGCGGGGGGGTGGTACGAGCAGTACTTC. This gives the protein CASSVAGGWYEQYF.

The CDR3 bases are TGTGCCAGTAGTATAACGGGACAGGGCTACGAGCAGTACTTC. Its translation is CASSITGQGYEQYF. The rearrangement joins TRBV19 to TRBJ2-7; 9 bases are a match to TRBD1. The CDR3 sequence is 14 residues long. Trimming took 2 bases from V and 3 from J; bases not matched to a gene: 2. The V gene's germline CDR1 is LNHDA and CDR2 SQIVND (reference sequence).

The chain recombines TRBV7-9 with TRBJ2-2; 7 bases are shared with TRBD1. CDR3 length: 16 residues. The trim removed 6 bases at V and 1 base at J, leaving 8 bases unmatched. Germline V gene sequence: CDR1 SEHNR, CDR2 FQNEAQ (reference sequence). CDR3 coding DNA: TGTGCCAGCAGAGATCTGAGGGGGCTGAACACCGGGGAGCTGTTTTTT. This sequence encodes CASRDLRGLNTGELFF.

The DNA of the CDR3 is TGTGCCAGCGAAACAGCGGGACCCCTCTACGAGCAGTACTTC. Its translation is CASETAGPLYEQYF. The chain carries TRBV6-5 and TRBJ2-7; 7 bases align to TRBD2. The CDR3 is made up of 14 amino acids. V was clipped by 8 bases and J by 3 bases; unmatched bases: 10. The germline gives CDR1 MNHEY, CDR2 SVGAGI.